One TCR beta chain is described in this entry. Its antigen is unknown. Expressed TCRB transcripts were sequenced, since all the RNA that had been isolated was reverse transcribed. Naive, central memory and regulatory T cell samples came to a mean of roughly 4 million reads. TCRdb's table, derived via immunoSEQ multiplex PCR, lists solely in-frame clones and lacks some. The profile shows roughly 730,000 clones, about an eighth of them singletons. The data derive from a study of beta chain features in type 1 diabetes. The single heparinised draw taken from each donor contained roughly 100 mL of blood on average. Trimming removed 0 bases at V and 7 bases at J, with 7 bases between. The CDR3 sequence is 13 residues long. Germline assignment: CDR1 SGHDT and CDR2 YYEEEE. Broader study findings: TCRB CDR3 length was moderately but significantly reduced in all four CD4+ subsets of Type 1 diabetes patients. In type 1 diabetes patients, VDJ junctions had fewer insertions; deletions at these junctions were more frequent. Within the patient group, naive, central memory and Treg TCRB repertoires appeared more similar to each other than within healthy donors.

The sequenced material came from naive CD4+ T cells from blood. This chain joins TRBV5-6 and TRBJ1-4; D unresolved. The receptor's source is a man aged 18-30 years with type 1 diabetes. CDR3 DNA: TGTGCCAGCAGCTTGGTGGGATCTGAAAAACTGTTTTTT. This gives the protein CASSLVGSEKLFF.